This T cell receptor beta chain was found in a study of beta chain features in type 1 diabetes. Study-wide results and caveats: HLA influence on TCRB rearrangement stayed unresolved here.

Trimming cost V 0 bases and J 6 bases, with 18 bases left between them. The CDR3 has 17 amino acids. From germline, CDR1 is LGHNA and CDR2 YSLEER. This clone was detected only a few times. The antigen is unknown. Blood was drawn once from each donor into heparinised tubes. The draws averaged around 110 mL. A CD45RO/CCR7/CD25/CD127/CD95/CD27 panel sorted naive, central memory, regulatory and stem cell-like memory CD4+ cells. Sequencing targeted expressed TCRB transcripts, as all isolated RNA had been reverse transcribed. Profiling relied on immunoSEQ multiplex PCR, and the TCRdb table lists in-frame clones only, not all of them. The table has fewer than 150,000 clones, 6.9% seen once.

Sequences were obtained from central memory CD4+ T cells from blood. This clonotype was sampled from a woman in her twenties or thirties in good health. V and J are TRBV4-3 and TRBJ2-1, with D hard to call. In DNA form, the CDR3 reads TGCGCCAGCAGCCAAGATGTCGGTTGGTCTTCGGGCAATGAGCAGTTCTTC. Its translation is CASSQDVGWSSGNEQFF.